Below, 6 T cell receptor beta chains from the same sample are listed, as sequenced in a study of blood T cell repertoires in COVID-19. The assay was immunoSEQ multiplex PCR, and TCRdb's table has in-frame clones only and misses some. This sample has under 250,000 clones; about 83% occur once, and the top ten carry 4%. The sequencing input was peripheral blood. The receptors were sampled from a man aged 50-60 years with acute or convalescent COVID-19.

The J gene is TRBJ2-3, the V gene TRBV6-2 or TRBV6-3; D is possibly TRBD2 (6 bases). The length of the CDR3 is 14 residues. V shed 2 bases and J shed 5 bases, with 11 bases lying between them. In germline, CDR1 is MNHEY, CDR2 SVGEGT. CDR3: CASSYGGTGDTQYF. DNA of the CDR3: TGTGCCAGCAGTTACGGCGGGACTGGAGATACGCAGTATTTT.

This clone has just a few counts. This chain connects TRBV7-2 to TRBJ2-1; 10 nucleotides align to TRBD2. V trimming: 2 bases; J trimming: 9 bases; junction bases outside the gene matches: 13. Germline-derived CDR1 and CDR2 are SGHTA and FQGNSA. This CDR3 spans 17 amino acids. This CDR3 is CASSLFRASGSSGEQFF. The CDR3 nucleotides read TGTGCCAGCAGCTTATTTCGGGCTAGCGGGAGTAGTGGTGAGCAGTTCTTC.

The chain recombines TRBV10-3 with TRBJ2-7, with a weak D call TRBD1 (6 bases). V lost 5 bases, J lost 3 bases, and 11 bases lay in between. Germline lookup yields CDR1 ENHRY and CDR2 SYGVKD. CDR3 size: 13 residues. Written as DNA, the CDR3 is TGTGCCATCAGTCCCGGACAGAGCTACGAGCAGTACTTC. Translating gives CAISPGQSYEQYF.

The chain joins TRBV30 to TRBJ2-1; D may be TRBD2 (6 bases). Germline lookup yields CDR1 GTSNPN and CDR2 SVGIG (reference sequence). This CDR3 is built from 12 residues. Between the trimmed V and J ends, which lost 0 bases and 14 bases, there was a span of 14 bases. The CDR3 reads CAWSVTAGREFF. The CDR3 DNA sequence: TGTGCCTGGAGTGTAACCGCGGGAAGAGAGTTCTTC. The full variable domain, rest sourced from reference TRBV30 and TRBJ2-1, is SQTIHQWPATLVQPVGSPLSLECTVEGTSNPNLYWYRQAAGRGLQLLFYSVGIGQISSEVPQNLSASRPQDRQFILSSKKLLLSDSGFYLCAWSVTAGREFFGPGTRLTVL.

This chain connects TRBV30 to TRBJ2-1, with D tentatively TRBD2 (6 bases). Germline CDR1 reads GTSNPN; CDR2 reads SVGIG (reference sequence). The V gene lost 7 bases and the J gene lost 11 bases, with 21 bases spanning the gap. The CDR3 length is 13 residues. In nucleotides, the CDR3 is TGTGCCTCCCTCGAGCGGGTCTACCAGCAGCAGTTCTTC. Amino acid sequence: CASLERVYQQQFF.

The chain has TRBV3-1 (or the pseudogene TRBV3-2) and TRBJ2-7; possible D gene TRBD2, 5 bases. The CDR3 extends over 13 amino acids. Deletions cut 5 bases from V and 12 bases from J, with 20 bases between. CDR1 and CDR2 from the germline V gene are LGHDT and YNNKEL (reference sequence). In DNA, the CDR3 is TGTGCCAGCAGCGTCGCTCTAGCAGCCGTTTTGTACTTC. Translated, it gives CASSVALAAVLYF.